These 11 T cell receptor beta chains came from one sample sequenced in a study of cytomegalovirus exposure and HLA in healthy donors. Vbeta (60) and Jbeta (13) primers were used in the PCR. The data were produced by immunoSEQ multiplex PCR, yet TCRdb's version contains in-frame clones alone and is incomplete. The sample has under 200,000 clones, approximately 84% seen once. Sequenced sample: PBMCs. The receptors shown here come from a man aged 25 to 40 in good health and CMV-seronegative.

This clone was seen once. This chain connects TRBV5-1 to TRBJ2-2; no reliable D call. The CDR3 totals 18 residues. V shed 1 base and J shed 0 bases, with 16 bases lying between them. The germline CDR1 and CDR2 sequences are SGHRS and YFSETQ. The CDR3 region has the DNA TGCGCCAGCAGCTTGTTGATCAGGTCCTCTGCGAACACCGGGGAGCTGTTTTTT. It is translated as CASSLLIRSSANTGELFF.

The CDR3 coding sequence is TGTGCCAGCAGCGCCCAGGACTGGCGGAATGAGCAGTTCTTC. Translation: CASSAQDWRNEQFF. The rearrangement links TRBV9 to TRBJ2-1; D may be TRBD2 (5 bases). V was cut by 3 bases and J by 7 bases, with 14 bases left in between. The CDR3 extends over 14 amino acids. Germline CDR1 SGDLS, CDR2 YYNGEE.

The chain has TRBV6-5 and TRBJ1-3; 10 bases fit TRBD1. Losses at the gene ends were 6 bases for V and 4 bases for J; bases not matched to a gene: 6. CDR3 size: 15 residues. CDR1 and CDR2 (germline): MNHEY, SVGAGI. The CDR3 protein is CASRRQGAGGNTIYF. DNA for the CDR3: TGTGCCAGCAGGCGACAGGGGGCAGGGGGAAACACCATATATTTT.

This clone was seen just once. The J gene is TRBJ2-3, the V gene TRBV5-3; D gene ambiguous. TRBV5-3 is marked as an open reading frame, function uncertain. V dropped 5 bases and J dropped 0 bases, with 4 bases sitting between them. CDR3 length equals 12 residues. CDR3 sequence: CARRYSTDTQYF. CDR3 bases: TGTGCCAGAAGGTATAGCACAGATACGCAGTATTTT.

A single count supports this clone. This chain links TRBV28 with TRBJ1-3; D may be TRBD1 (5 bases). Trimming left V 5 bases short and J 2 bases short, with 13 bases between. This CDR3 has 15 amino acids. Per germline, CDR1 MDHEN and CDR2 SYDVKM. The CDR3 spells CASSETEAPGNTIYF. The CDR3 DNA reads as TGTGCCAGCAGTGAGACAGAGGCTCCTGGAAACACCATATATTTT.

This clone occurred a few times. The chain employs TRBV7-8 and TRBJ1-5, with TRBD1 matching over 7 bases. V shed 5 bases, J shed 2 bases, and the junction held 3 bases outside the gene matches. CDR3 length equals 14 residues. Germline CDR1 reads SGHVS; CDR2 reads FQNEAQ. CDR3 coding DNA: TGTGCCAGCAGCGAGGGGGCCGGCAATCAGCCCCAGCATTTT. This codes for CASSEGAGNQPQHF.

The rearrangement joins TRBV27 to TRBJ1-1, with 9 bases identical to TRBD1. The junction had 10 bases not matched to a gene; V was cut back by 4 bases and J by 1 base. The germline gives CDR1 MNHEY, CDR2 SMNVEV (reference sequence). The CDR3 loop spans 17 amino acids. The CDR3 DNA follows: TGTGCCAGCAGTTCGCAACAGGGGGCAGTGGGGAACACTGAAGCTTTCTTT. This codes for CASSSQQGAVGNTEAFF.

The CDR3: CASSLGDTFYEQYF. For the CDR3, the DNA is TGTGCCAGCAGCTTGGGGGACACCTTCTACGAGCAGTACTTC. The V gene is TRBV11-2, the J gene TRBJ2-7; TRBD1 is a possible D gene (6 bases). Trimming left V 3 bases short and J 3 bases short, with 12 bases between. The CDR3 spans 14 residues. Germline CDR1 and CDR2: SGHAT and FQNNGV.

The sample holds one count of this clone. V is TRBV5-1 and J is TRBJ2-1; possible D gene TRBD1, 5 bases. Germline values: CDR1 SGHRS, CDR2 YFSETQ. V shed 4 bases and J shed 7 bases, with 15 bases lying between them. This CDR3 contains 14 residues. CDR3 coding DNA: TGCGCCAGCAGCATAGGCAGGGTCAATAATGAGCAGTTCTTC. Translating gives CASSIGRVNNEQFF.

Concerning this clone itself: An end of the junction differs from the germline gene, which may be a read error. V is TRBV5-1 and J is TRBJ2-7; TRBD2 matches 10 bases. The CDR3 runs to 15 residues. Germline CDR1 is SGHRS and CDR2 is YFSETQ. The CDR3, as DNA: TGCGCCAGCGGCTTAGGGGTAGCGGGAGGTTATGAGCAGTACTTC. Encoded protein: CASGLGVAGGYEQYF.

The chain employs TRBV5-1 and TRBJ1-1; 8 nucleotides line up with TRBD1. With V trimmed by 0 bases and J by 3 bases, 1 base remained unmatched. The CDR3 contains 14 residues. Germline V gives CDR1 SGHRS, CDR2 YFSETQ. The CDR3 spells CASSLEDRDTEAFF. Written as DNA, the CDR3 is TGCGCCAGCAGCTTGGAGGACAGGGACACTGAAGCTTTCTTT.